The entry below describes one T cell receptor (beta chain). The antigen is undetermined. One end of the junction fails to match germline, which may point to a read error. The sample originates from a study of beta chain features in type 1 diabetes. Expressed TCRB transcripts were sequenced after all isolated RNA was converted to cDNA. TCRdb keeps only in-frame clones here, not all; method: immunoSEQ multiplex PCR. This sample yields around 120,000 clones, of which 17% are seen a single time; roughly 2.6% belongs to the top ten. Study-wide results and limits: Among all four CD4+ subsets, Type 1 diabetes patients had TCRB CDR3s that were moderately but significantly shorter.

The CDR3 runs to 16 residues. Germline V lookup: CDR1 SQVTM, CDR2 ANQGSEA. The sample was central memory CD4+ T cells from blood. The chain couples TRBV29-1 to TRBJ2-1; D possibly uses TRBD1 or TRBD2 (5 bases each). This TCR was recovered from a man aged 18-30 years with type 1 diabetes. CDR3 sequence reads: CIVKYQGPRSYNEQFF. CDR3 DNA sequence: TGCATCGTTAAATACCAGGGACCCCGCTCCTACAATGAGCAGTTCTTC.